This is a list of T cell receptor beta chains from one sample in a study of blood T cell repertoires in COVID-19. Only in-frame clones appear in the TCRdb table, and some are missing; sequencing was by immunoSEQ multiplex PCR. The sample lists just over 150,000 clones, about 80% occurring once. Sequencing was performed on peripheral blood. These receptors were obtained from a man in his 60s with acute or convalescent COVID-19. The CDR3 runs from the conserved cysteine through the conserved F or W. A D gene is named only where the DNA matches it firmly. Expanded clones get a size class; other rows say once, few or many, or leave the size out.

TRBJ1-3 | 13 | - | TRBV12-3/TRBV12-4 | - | TGTGCCAGCCGGAGGGGTTCTGGAAACACCATATATTTT | CASRRGSGNTIYF
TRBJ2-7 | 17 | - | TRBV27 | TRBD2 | TGTGCCAGCAGTTTTAGTGGGAAGGCGGGAGCCCTGGCCGAGCAGTACTTC | CASSFSGKAGALAEQYF
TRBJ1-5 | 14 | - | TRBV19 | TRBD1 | TGTGCCAGTAGTATGGGACAGGGTAATCAGCCCCAGCATTTT | CASSMGQGNQPQHF
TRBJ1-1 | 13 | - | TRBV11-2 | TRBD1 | TGTGCCAGCAGCGATCCAGGGACAGCAGAAGCTTTCTTT | CASSDPGTAEAFF
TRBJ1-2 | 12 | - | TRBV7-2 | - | TGTGCCAGCAGCTTAGCGAGGTATGGCTACACCTTC | CASSLARYGYTF
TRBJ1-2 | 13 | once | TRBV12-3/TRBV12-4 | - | TGTGCCAGCTTCCGGGGGGGAGCACAGGGCTACACCTTC | CASFRGGAQGYTF
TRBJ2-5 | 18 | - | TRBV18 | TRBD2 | TGTGCCAGCTCACCGAGGGAACTAGCGGGGGGACCGCAAGAGACCCAGTACTTC | CASSPRELAGGPQETQYF
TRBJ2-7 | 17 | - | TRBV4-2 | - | TGTGCCAGCAGCCAAGATCAGGGGAGACTGATATCCTACGAGCAGTACTTC | CASSQDQGRLISYEQYF
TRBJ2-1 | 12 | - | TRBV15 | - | TGTGCCACCAGCAGACAGGTGCATGAGCAGTTCTTC | CATSRQVHEQFF
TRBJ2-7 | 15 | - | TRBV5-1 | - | TGCGCCAGCAGGCCCGGGGTTTTAGGATCCTACGAGCAGTACTTC | CASRPGVLGSYEQYF
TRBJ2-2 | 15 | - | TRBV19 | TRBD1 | TGTGCCAGTAGTATAGGGCAGGGGGCGACCGGGGAGCTGTTTTTT | CASSIGQGATGELFF
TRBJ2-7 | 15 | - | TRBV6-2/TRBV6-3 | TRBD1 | TGTGCCAGCAGTTACCCCGGGACAGGGGGCGACGAGCAGTACTTC | CASSYPGTGGDEQYF
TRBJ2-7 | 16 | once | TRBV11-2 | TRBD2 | TGTGCCAGCAGCTTGGCTAGTGGTAGCGGGTCCTACGAGCAGTACTTC | CASSLASGSGSYEQYF
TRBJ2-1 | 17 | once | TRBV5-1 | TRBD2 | TGCGCCAGCAGCCCCGCTGGACTAGCCTATAGTTACAATGAGCAGTTCTTC | CASSPAGLAYSYNEQFF
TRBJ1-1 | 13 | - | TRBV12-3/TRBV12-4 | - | TGTGCCAGCAGAGTCAACAGGTACACTGAAGCTTTCTTT | CASRVNRYTEAFF
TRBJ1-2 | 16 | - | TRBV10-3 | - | TGTGCCATCAGTGAGTCAAGGGGGATCGGATCGTATGGCTACACCTTC | CAISESRGIGSYGYTF
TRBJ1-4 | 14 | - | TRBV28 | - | TGTGCCAGCAGGGAACAGGGTGCGAGGGAAAAACTGTTTTTT | CASREQGAREKLFF
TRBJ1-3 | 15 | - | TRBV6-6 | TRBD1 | TGTGCCAGCAGTTACCGGGACAGTTCTGGAAACACCATATATTTT | CASSYRDSSGNTIYF
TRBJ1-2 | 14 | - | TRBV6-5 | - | TGTGCCAGCAGGGCCACAGGGTTGAAATATGGCTACACCTTC | CASRATGLKYGYTF
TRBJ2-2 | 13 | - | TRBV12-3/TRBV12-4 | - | TGTGCCAGCAGTTTACAGGGCACCGGGGAGCTGTTTTTT | CASSLQGTGELFF
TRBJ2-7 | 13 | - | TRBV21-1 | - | TGTGCCAGCAGCAAAGGGCGGTCGAACGAGCAGTACTTC | CASSKGRSNEQYF
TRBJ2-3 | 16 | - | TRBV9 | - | TGTGCCAGCAGTCCGAGGCAGGCTAGCACAGGGGATACGCAGTATTTT | CASSPRQASTGDTQYF
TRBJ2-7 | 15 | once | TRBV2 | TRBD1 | TGTGCCAGCAACCCCGACAGGGGATTCTCCTACGAGCAGTACTTC | CASNPDRGFSYEQYF
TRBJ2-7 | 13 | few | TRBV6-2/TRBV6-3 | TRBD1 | TGTGCCAGCAGTCCCCGGACAGGGGGGGAGCAGTACTTC | CASSPRTGGEQYF
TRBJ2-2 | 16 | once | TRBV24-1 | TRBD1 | TGTGCCACCAGTGATTCGGGGACAGGGGAGGCCGGGGAGCTGTTTTTT | CATSDSGTGEAGELFF
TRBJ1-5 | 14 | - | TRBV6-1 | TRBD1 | TGTGCCAGCAGGTCACAGGGGGCGCATCAGCCCCAGCATTTT | CASRSQGAHQPQHF
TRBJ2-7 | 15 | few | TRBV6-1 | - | TGTGCCAGCAGTGAATGGCCGGGAAGCTCCTACGAGCAGTACTTC | CASSEWPGSSYEQYF
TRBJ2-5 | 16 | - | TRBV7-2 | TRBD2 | TGTGCCAGCAGCCAGCGCCTTAGCGGGAGTTCCGAGACCCAGTACTTC | CASSQRLSGSSETQYF
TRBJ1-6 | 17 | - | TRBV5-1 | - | TGCGCCAGCAGCTTGACCGACTCGAGCTCCTATAATTCACCCCTCCACTTT | CASSLTDSSSYNSPLHF
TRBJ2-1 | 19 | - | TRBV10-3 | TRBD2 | TGTGCCATCAGTGAAACCCAAGGGACTAGCCCAAGCCGGGGAGATGAGCAGTTCTTC | CAISETQGTSPSRGDEQFF
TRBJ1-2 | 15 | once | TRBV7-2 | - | TGTGCCAGCAGCCCCCCTCCCCACAGGGAAGGTGGCTACACCTTC | CASSPPPHREGGYTF
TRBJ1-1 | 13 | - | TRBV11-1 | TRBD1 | TGTGCCAGCAGCTTAGTGCAGGGGGCGTCAGCTTTCTTT | CASSLVQGASAFF
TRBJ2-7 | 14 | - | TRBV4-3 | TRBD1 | TGCGCCAGCAGCCAACTCGACAGGGTCGGCGAGCAGTACTTC | CASSQLDRVGEQYF
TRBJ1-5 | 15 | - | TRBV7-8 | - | TGTGCCAGCAGCTTAGGGAGCAGAAGCAATCAGCCCCAGCATTTT | CASSLGSRSNQPQHF
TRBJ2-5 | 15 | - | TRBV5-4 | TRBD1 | TGTGCCAGCAGCTTGGTGGTAGGGGGCGCCGAGACCCAGTACTTC | CASSLVVGGAETQYF
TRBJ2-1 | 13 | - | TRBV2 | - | TGTGCCACCCAGGGGCCTGCAAACAATGAGCAGTTCTTC | CATQGPANNEQFF
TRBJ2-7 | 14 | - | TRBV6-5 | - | TGTGCCAGCAGACCGAGGCAGGGGCAGTACGAGCAGTACTTC | CASRPRQGQYEQYF
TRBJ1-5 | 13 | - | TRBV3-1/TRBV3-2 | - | TGTGCCAGCAGCCAAGGCAGGGGTGGGCCCCAGCATTTT | CASSQGRGGPQHF